Listed below are T cell receptor beta chains from one sample, sequenced in a study of STAT3 mutations in large granular lymphocyte leukemia. Profiled with immunoSEQ multiplex PCR; TCRdb holds only in-frame clones, not every one. This table holds more than 10,000 clones, about 84% found once. What was sequenced was peripheral blood mononuclear cells. Every receptor here comes from a man aged 55-75 years with T-cell large granular lymphocyte leukemia. Some clones in this sample may be carry-over from other donors' samples. CDR3s include the opening cysteine and the closing phenylalanine or tryptophan. A D gene is named only where the DNA matches it firmly. Clone size is given for some rows only: seen once, a few or many times, or a class if the clone is expanded.

>TRBV4-2|.|TRBD2|TRBJ2-3
TGTGCCAGCAGCACCGGGACTAGCGGGAAAAGGGGAGATACGCAGTATTTT
CASSTGTSGKRGDTQYF
>TRBV7-8|.|.|TRBJ1-1
TGTGCCAGCAGCCCCGAGGTGGGGTCCCTGAACACTGAAGCTTTCTTT
CASSPEVGSLNTEAFF
>TRBV19|.|TRBD2|TRBJ2-1
TGTGCCAGTATGAATAGCGGGAGCGTAAATGAGCAGTTCTTC
CASMNSGSVNEQFF
>TRBV6-5|.|.|TRBJ2-7
TGTGCCAGCAGTCCCATTAGAAAAGGAGGCTACGAGCAGTACTTC
CASSPIRKGGYEQYF
>TRBV6-4|.|TRBD1|TRBJ2-2
TGTGCCAGCAGGGGACAGGGGAACACCGGGGAGCTGTTTTTT
CASRGQGNTGELFF
>TRBV6-5|few|TRBD2|TRBJ2-1
TGTGCCAGCAGTATCTATAGCGGGAGGTCGAATGAGCAGTTCTTC
CASSIYSGRSNEQFF
>TRBV27|.|.|TRBJ1-5
TGTGCCAGCAGAAACTCAGGGCACCCCAATCAGCCCCAGCATTTT
CASRNSGHPNQPQHF
>TRBV29-1|.|.|TRBJ2-3
TGCAGCGTTGAAGACCCTCCGGGGGCTAATACGCAGTATTTT
CSVEDPPGANTQYF
>TRBV7-2|.|.|TRBJ1-5
TGTGCCAGCAGCTTCGACAGGAATCAGCCCCAGCATTTT
CASSFDRNQPQHF
>TRBV29-1|.|TRBD2|TRBJ2-7
TGCAGCGTGGGACTAGACGGAGCCTACGAGCAGTACTTC
CSVGLDGAYEQYF
>TRBV28|.|TRBD1|TRBJ2-7
TGTGCCAGCACCCCCTCGGGACAGGGGCGGTCAGAGCAGTACTTC
CASTPSGQGRSEQYF
>TRBV7-7|.|.|TRBJ2-3
TGTGCTAGCAGCCCTACCCCAGGGGAGGCAGATACGCAGTATTTT
CASSPTPGEADTQYF
>TRBV7-2|once|TRBD2|TRBJ2-7
TGTGCCAGCAGCGTGACTAGCGGGAGATGGTACGAGCAGTACTTC
CASSVTSGRWYEQYF
>TRBV9|.|.|TRBJ2-7
TGTGCCAGCAGCGGGGGCGATCTGAGCGAGCAGTACTTC
CASSGGDLSEQYF
>TRBV9|.|TRBD2|TRBJ2-7
TGTGCCAGCAGCAACGGACTAGGGACCTACGAGCAGTACTTC
CASSNGLGTYEQYF
>TRBV7-9|.|.|TRBJ2-3
TGTGCCAGCAGCTCCCCATATGACCGAAGGAGGGGAAATACGCAGTATTTT
CASSSPYDRRRGNTQYF
>TRBV5-1|.|TRBD1|TRBJ1-1
TGCGCCAGCAGCGAAGGGGACAGGGCCATCGCGGCTTTCTTT
CASSEGDRAIAAFF
>TRBV6-1|.|.|TRBJ1-5
TGTGCCAGCAGTGAAGGGGCGGGGGGAGGTCAGCCCCAGCATTTT
CASSEGAGGGQPQHF
>TRBV12-5|.|.|TRBJ2-3
TGTGCTAGTGGTTTCATGATCGCAGATACGCAGTATTTT
CASGFMIADTQYF
>TRBV28|.|.|TRBJ2-7
TGTGCCAGCAGAACAAACTACGAGCAGTACTTC
CASRTNYEQYF
>TRBV28|.|.|TRBJ2-5
TGTGCCAGCAGTCCATTCCAGGGGTACCAAGAGACCCAGTACTTC
CASSPFQGYQETQYF
>TRBV7-9|few|TRBD1|TRBJ1-2
TGTGCCAGCAGCCCGAGGGGAGGCCAGGGGGCCTATGGCTACACCTTC
CASSPRGGQGAYGYTF
>TRBV19|.|.|TRBJ1-2
TGTGCCAGTAGTATAGCCCAAAAAGGGGGCTACACCTTC
CASSIAQKGGYTF
>TRBV20-1|once|.|TRBJ2-5
TGCAGTGAAGGCCTGGGGGAGACCCAGTACTTC
CSEGLGETQYF
>TRBV18|.|.|TRBJ2-2
TGTGCCAGCTCACCATCGGGGAAAGGGGTCACCGGGGAGCTGTTTTTT
CASSPSGKGVTGELFF
>TRBV5-1|.|.|TRBJ1-5
TGCGCCAGCAGCGCTGAAGGGAATCAGCCCCAGCATTTT
CASSAEGNQPQHF
>TRBV5-1|.|TRBD2|TRBJ2-2
TGCGCCAGCAGCCCGAGTAAGGCGGGAGGGCCCGACACCGGGGAGCTGTTTTTT
CASSPSKAGGPDTGELFF